These T cell receptor beta chains were read from a single sample in a study of T cell repertoires in cytomegalovirus infection. TCRdb redid the calling of the reads with MiXCR, one entry per CDR3 protein. The sample includes more than 400,000 distinct CDR3 sequences, roughly 29% seen only once; the top ten take roughly an eighth. The sequencing input was PBMCs. Every receptor here comes from a human donor in good health (CMV status not recorded). Some clones in this sample may be carry-over from other donors' samples. Each CDR3 is given with its conserved first and last residue. Size values are once, few and many counts, or a class for expanded clones, and some rows have none.

j_call: TRBJ1-2
clone_size: .
v_call: TRBV7-8
cdr3_aa: CASSLRRRVGGYTF

j_call: TRBJ2-1
clone_size: few
v_call: TRBV18
cdr3_aa: CASSPPGLRYNEQFF

j_call: TRBJ1-2
clone_size: many
v_call: TRBV7-2
cdr3_aa: CASSLWTGADYGYTF

j_call: TRBJ2-7
clone_size: once
v_call: TRBV2
cdr3_aa: CASSVSGRAYEQYF

j_call: TRBJ2-6
clone_size: .
v_call: TRBV27
cdr3_aa: CASSLLAGAAGANVLTF

j_call: TRBJ1-1
clone_size: .
v_call: TRBV19
cdr3_aa: CASSYRTGVTEAFF

j_call: TRBJ2-1
clone_size: .
v_call: TRBV7-6
cdr3_aa: CASSLLPREQFF

j_call: TRBJ2-3
clone_size: few
v_call: TRBV4-1
cdr3_aa: CASSQVGGGPDTQYF

j_call: TRBJ1-5
clone_size: .
v_call: TRBV12-3/TRBV12-4
cdr3_aa: CASTPRGNQPQHF

j_call: TRBJ1-1
clone_size: once
v_call: TRBV19
cdr3_aa: CASSFRTGEYTEAFF

j_call: TRBJ2-1
clone_size: .
v_call: TRBV24-1
cdr3_aa: CATSDVREAPYNEQFF

j_call: TRBJ1-4
clone_size: .
v_call: TRBV11-2
cdr3_aa: CASSLDRQATNEKLFF

j_call: TRBJ2-1
clone_size: .
v_call: TRBV7-9
cdr3_aa: CASSPRQGGSYNEQFF

j_call: TRBJ2-3
clone_size: few
v_call: TRBV29-1
cdr3_aa: CSVDRASTDTQYF

j_call: TRBJ2-7
clone_size: .
v_call: TRBV20-1
cdr3_aa: CSAPRDRGGSIYEQYF